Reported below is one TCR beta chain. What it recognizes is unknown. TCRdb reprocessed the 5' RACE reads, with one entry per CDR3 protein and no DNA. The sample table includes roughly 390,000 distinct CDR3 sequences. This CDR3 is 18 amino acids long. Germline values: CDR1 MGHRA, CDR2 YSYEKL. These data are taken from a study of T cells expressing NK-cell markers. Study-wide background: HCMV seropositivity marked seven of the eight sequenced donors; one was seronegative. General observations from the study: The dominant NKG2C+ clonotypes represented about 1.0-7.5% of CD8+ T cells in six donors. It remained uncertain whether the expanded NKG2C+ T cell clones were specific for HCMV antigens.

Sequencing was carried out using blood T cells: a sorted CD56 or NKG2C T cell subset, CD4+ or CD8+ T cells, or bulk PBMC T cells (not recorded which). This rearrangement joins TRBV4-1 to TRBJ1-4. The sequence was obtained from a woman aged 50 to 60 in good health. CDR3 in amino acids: CASSQDTLPEFLDEKLFF.